A single sample is the source of the 3 T cell receptor beta chains below, sequenced in a study of shared clonotypes between healthy human individuals. This table comes from immunoSEQ multiplex PCR, and its TCRdb copy is limited to in-frame clones, with some not included. The sample holds about a million clones; about 80% are singletons and the top ten take about 0.89%. The sample consisted of memory CD4+ T cells from PBMCs. Subset specified: CD45RA-negative fraction. These receptors all stem from a man between 18 and 35 years old in good health. Some clones in this sample may be carry-over from other donors' samples.

The chain is built from TRBV5-1 and TRBJ1-1, with a possible D match to TRBD1 (5 bases). Germline V gene sequence: CDR1 SGHRS, CDR2 YFSETQ. Trimming shortened V by 1 base and J by 6 bases, and 13 bases separated the two germline ends. The CDR3 totals 14 residues. As DNA, the CDR3 is TGCGCCAGCAGCTTGAGGGGAGGAGGCGCTGAAGCTTTCTTT. This codes for CASSLRGGGAEAFF.

This clone was recorded at least ten times. Other DNA sequences of this sample code for an identical CDR3. V usage is TRBV5-1 and J usage is TRBJ2-1; D is ambiguous. The CDR3 spans 14 residues. The V end lost 1 base, the J end lost 6 bases, and 11 bases lay between the germline ends. Germline CDR1 SGHRS, CDR2 YFSETQ. The CDR3 protein is CASSLSGRSNEQFF. In DNA form, the CDR3 reads TGCGCCAGCAGCTTGTCAGGACGGAGCAATGAGCAGTTCTTC.

This chain connects TRBV4-2 to TRBJ2-3; perhaps TRBD2 as D (5 bases). V was clipped by 2 bases and J by 5 bases, with 11 bases between them. The CDR3 consists of 14 residues. Looked up from germline, CDR1 is LGHNA and CDR2 is YNFKEQ. The CDR3 protein is CASSQLRTGDTQYF. CDR3 nucleotides: TGTGCCAGCAGCCAATTACGGACTGGAGATACGCAGTATTTT.